These 31 T cell receptor beta chains share one sample of origin, sequenced in a study of T-cell memory formation after mild COVID-19. TCRdb redid the calling of the 5' RACE reads with MiXCR, one entry per CDR3 protein. Seen here are about 200,000 distinct CDR3 sequences, around 19% observed once, and the top ten hold roughly 2.4%. Sequenced: PBMCs or a T cell subset sorted from them (not recorded which). The receptors were gathered from an adult woman who had mild COVID-19 (a few samples of this study predate the infection). Cell type and time point are not known.

The chain recombines TRBV7-2 with TRBJ2-4, with 11 bases aligning to TRBD2. The CDR3 loop spans 15 amino acids. V shed 2 bases and J 8 bases; nucleotides not matched to a gene: 5. CDR1 is SGHTA and CDR2 is FQGNSA in the germline V gene. CDR3 residues: CASSLSSGRRDIQYF. CDR3 in DNA: TGTGCCAGCAGCTTATCTAGCGGGAGGAGGGACATTCAGTACTTC.

This clonotype was seen a handful of times. This chain connects TRBV18 to TRBJ2-3; D is unresolved. Between the trimmed V and J ends, which lost 3 bases and 2 bases, there was a span of 6 bases. CDR3 length: 13 residues. Germline V gives CDR1 KGHSH, CDR2 LQKENI. CDR3 sequence: CASSPDNTDTQYF. The CDR3 region has the DNA TGTGCCAGCTCACCCGACAACACAGATACGCAGTATTTT. The variable domain in full, with the rest retrieved from reference TRBV18 and TRBJ2-3, is NAGVMQNPRHLVRRRGQEARLRCSPMKGHSHVYWYRQLPEEGLKFMVYLQKENIIDESGMPKERFSAEFPKEGPSILRIQQVVRGDSAAYFCASSPDNTDTQYFGPGTRLTVL.

In this sample, this clonotype turned up many times. The chain is built from TRBV2 and TRBJ1-2, with 7 bases aligning to TRBD1. The CDR3 is 17 amino acids. Germline-derived CDR1 and CDR2 are SNHLY and FYNNEI. V was pared by 4 bases and J by 2 bases, with 13 bases of the junction left unmatched. Here the CDR3 reads CASSVSTGTEENYGYTF. CDR3 DNA: TGTGCCAGCAGTGTCAGTACCGGGACAGAGGAAAACTATGGCTACACCTTC.

The chain employs TRBV5-1 and TRBJ2-5; possibly TRBD1 or TRBD2 for D (5 bases each). The CDR3 consists of 14 residues. V was clipped by 0 bases and J by 4 bases, with 10 bases between them. Germline V gene sequence: CDR1 SGHRS, CDR2 YFSETQ. The CDR3 here is CASSLVEGTETQYF. Here the CDR3 DNA reads TGCGCCAGCAGCTTGGTTGAGGGGACAGAGACCCAGTACTTC. Drawing the rest from reference TRBV5-1 and TRBJ2-5, the complete variable domain is KAGVTQTPRYLIKTRGQQVTLSCSPISGHRSVSWYQQTPGQGLQFLFEYFSETQRNKGNFPGRFSGRQFSNSRSEMNVSTLELGDSALYLCASSLVEGTETQYFGPGTRLLVL.

The genes are TRBV6-2 or TRBV6-3 and TRBJ2-1; a possible D gene is TRBD2 (7 bases). This CDR3 has 17 amino acids. CDR1 and CDR2 (germline): MNHEY, SVGEGT. V was trimmed by 4 bases and J by 12 bases, leaving 28 bases between them. CDR3 coding DNA: TGTGCCAGCAGTTCGAACGGGGGCGGGAGACCCTCAAAGGGGCAGTTCTTC. Its translation: CASSSNGGGRPSKGQFF.

This clonotype was seen a handful of times. This chain links TRBV5-1 with TRBJ2-3, with 7 bases aligning to TRBD2. The CDR3 is 16 amino acids. Germline V CDR1 and CDR2: SGHRS, YFSETQ. With 0 bases clipped from V and 6 bases from J, the junction kept 10 bases outside the gene matches. In DNA form, the CDR3 reads TGCGCCAGCAGCTTGGCCTCATCGGGAGGCGGGGATACGCAGTATTTT. This codes for CASSLASSGGGDTQYF.

V gene TRBV19 combines with J gene TRBJ2-1; 7 bases line up with TRBD1. This CDR3 region has 16 residues. The V gene's germline CDR1 is LNHDA and CDR2 SQIVND (reference sequence). V was pared by 0 bases and J by 9 bases, with 11 bases of the junction left unmatched. This CDR3 reads CASSIDSKGAPAEQFF. The CDR3 nucleotides are TGTGCCAGTAGTATAGATAGTAAGGGGGCGCCGGCTGAGCAGTTCTTC.

The chain employs TRBV2 and TRBJ2-3, with D tentatively TRBD2 (5 bases). The V and J ends lost 11 bases and 4 bases respectively, with 7 bases between them. Germline CDR1 SNHLY, CDR2 FYNNEI. This CDR3 comprises 10 residues. This CDR3 reads CAQAADTQYF. The CDR3 DNA is TGTGCCCAAGCGGCAGATACGCAGTATTTT.

This clonotype has only a few counts. The J gene is TRBJ2-3, the V gene TRBV24-1; a weak D match, TRBD2 (7 bases). V was shortened by 9 bases and J by 8 bases, with 23 bases between the two germline ends. This CDR3 comprises 15 residues. Looked up from germline, CDR1 is KGHDR and CDR2 is SFDVKD. The CDR3 here is CATGVAGGPPSTQYF. As DNA, the CDR3 is TGTGCCACCGGCGTAGCCGGGGGGCCACCGAGTACGCAGTATTTT.

This clonotype has more than one count but fewer than ten. The rearrangement joins TRBV5-1 to TRBJ1-1; D may be TRBD1 (5 bases). V was pared by 2 bases and J by 0 bases, with 8 bases between. This CDR3 is 14 amino acids long. The V gene's germline CDR1 is SGHRS and CDR2 YFSETQ. The CDR3 DNA sequence: TGCGCCAGCAGCTTAGGGGACTTGAACACTGAAGCTTTCTTT. This translates into CASSLGDLNTEAFF.

This clonotype has only a few counts. V gene TRBV29-1 combines with J gene TRBJ2-7; D might be TRBD2 (6 bases). This CDR3 is 13 amino acids long. Between the trimmed V and J ends, which lost 4 bases and 4 bases, there was a span of 14 bases. Germline lookup yields CDR1 SQVTM and CDR2 ANQGSEA. CDR3 amino acids: CSVGRGNLYEQYF. CDR3 in DNA: TGCAGCGTTGGGCGCGGGAATTTATACGAGCAGTACTTC.

This clonotype was detected only a few times. The rearrangement uses TRBV7-2 and TRBJ2-3, with TRBD1 matching 12 bases. This CDR3 contains 15 residues. With 4 bases clipped from V and 8 bases from J, the junction kept 7 bases outside the gene matches. Per the germline V gene, CDR1 is SGHTA and CDR2 is FQGNSA. The CDR3 DNA reads TGTGCCAGCAGCTCCCCGGGACAGGGGGCGGCTACGCAGTATTTT. Amino acid sequence: CASSSPGQGAATQYF.

The chain recombines TRBV20-1 with TRBJ2-1; D is uncertain. CDR1 is DFQATT, CDR2 SNEGSKA, per germline (reference sequence). V was cut by 3 bases and J by 4 bases, with 7 bases left in between. There are 12 residues in the CDR3. CDR3 in DNA: TGCAGTGCTAGTTACAGATACAATGAGCAGTTCTTC. Protein product: CSASYRYNEQFF.

This clonotype was seen only a few times. The chain combines TRBV20-1 with TRBJ2-7; D is perhaps TRBD1 (5 bases). Trimming shortened V by 0 bases and J by 3 bases, and 12 bases separated the two germline ends. This CDR3 is 14 amino acids long. CDR1 DFQATT and CDR2 SNEGSKA come from the germline V gene (reference sequence). In nucleotides, the CDR3 is TGCAGTGCTAGAGAACAGGCATGGGGCTACGAGCAGTACTTC. The encoded protein is CSAREQAWGYEQYF.

This clonotype was picked up a small number of times. This chain links TRBV7-9 with TRBJ1-1; 8 bases are shared with TRBD1. The CDR3 runs 14 residues. Trimming at V came to 3 bases and at J to 5 bases, leaving 5 bases not matched to a gene. CDR1 is SEHNR and CDR2 is FQNEAQ in the germline V gene (reference sequence). The CDR3 protein is CASSLQGASTEAFF. Written as DNA, the CDR3 is TGTGCCAGCAGCTTGCAGGGGGCGAGTACTGAAGCTTTCTTT.

This chain links TRBV18 with TRBJ2-5; tentatively, D is TRBD2 (5 bases). Germline lookup yields CDR1 KGHSH and CDR2 LQKENI. There are 13 residues in the CDR3. The V and J ends lost 4 bases and 2 bases respectively, with 8 bases between them. CDR3 sequence (DNA): TGTGCCAGCTCACACGGGAAACAAGAGACCCAGTACTTC. This codes for CASSHGKQETQYF.

The V call is TRBV20-1, the J call TRBJ1-6; 9 positions match TRBD1. Trimming cost V 6 bases and J 8 bases; bases outside gene matches: 5. Germline V lookup: CDR1 DFQATT, CDR2 SNEGSKA (reference sequence). The CDR3 runs to 13 residues. The CDR3 DNA follows: TGCAGTGCCGTCCGGGACAGGGATTCACCCCTCCACTTT. Translation gives CSAVRDRDSPLHF.

This clonotype was recorded many times. A junction end diverges from the germline sequence, so it may reflect a read error. This chain connects TRBV5-1 to TRBJ1-4; the match to TRBD1 covers 9 bases. Germline-derived CDR1 and CDR2 are SGHRS and YFSETQ. This CDR3 is built from 14 residues. CDR3 nucleotide sequence: TGTGCCAGCAGCTCCGGGACAGGGAATGAAAAACTGTTTTTT. Amino acid sequence: CASSSGTGNEKLFF.

V gene TRBV5-1 combines with J gene TRBJ2-3; tentatively, D is TRBD2 (6 bases). V was cut by 7 bases and J by 2 bases, with 14 bases left in between. Germline CDR1 and CDR2: SGHRS and YFSETQ. This CDR3 has 14 amino acids. In DNA, the CDR3 is TGCGCCAGCTCCCCCGGGAGCAACACAGATACGCAGTATTTT. Its protein is CASSPGSNTDTQYF.

This chain uses TRBV20-1 with TRBJ2-7; tentatively, D is TRBD2 (6 bases). Germline CDR1 and CDR2: DFQATT and SNEGSKA (reference sequence). V lost 3 bases to trimming and J lost 10 bases, with 16 bases between them. This CDR3 contains 12 residues. CDR3 DNA sequence: TGCAGTGCTAGGTGGGACTCCGAGCGTCAGTACTTC. Translating gives CSARWDSERQYF.

The J gene is TRBJ2-7, the V gene TRBV19; 11 bases agree with TRBD2. V trimming: 6 bases; J trimming: 6 bases; junction bases outside the gene matches: 7. Germline V gene data show CDR1 as LNHDA and CDR2 as SQIVND (reference sequence). The CDR3 has 14 residues. The CDR3: CASRTSGSSGEQYF. For the CDR3, the DNA is TGTGCCAGTAGAACTAGCGGGAGTTCAGGCGAGCAGTACTTC.

The chain is built from TRBV7-8 and TRBJ1-1; no firm D call. This CDR3 is built from 13 residues. Germline CDR1 is SGHVS and CDR2 is FQNEAQ. V was shortened by 7 bases and J by 1 base, with 10 bases between the two germline ends. The CDR3 sequence: CASTTPENTEAFF. The CDR3 region has the DNA TGTGCCAGCACCACCCCGGAGAACACTGAAGCTTTCTTT.

V is TRBV5-1 and J is TRBJ2-5; D assignment may be TRBD1 or TRBD2 (6 bases each). Germline V lookup: CDR1 SGHRS, CDR2 YFSETQ. V was trimmed by 5 bases and J by 5 bases, leaving 10 bases between them. CDR3 length equals 12 residues. CDR3: CASRVGGETQYF. The CDR3 region has the DNA TGCGCCAGCAGAGTAGGGGGGGAGACCCAGTACTTC.

This clonotype has just a few counts. The rearrangement uses TRBV4-2 and TRBJ1-3; D unclear. The germline V gene has CDR1 LGHNA and CDR2 YNFKEQ. V gave up 0 bases and J gave up 0 bases, with 9 bases separating them. The CDR3 extends over 16 amino acids. The CDR3 sequence: CASSQEGSASGNTIYF. In nucleotides, the CDR3 is TGTGCCAGCAGCCAAGAGGGCAGCGCCTCTGGAAACACCATATATTTT.

This chain joins TRBV29-1 and TRBJ2-3; D uncertain. The V gene's germline CDR1 is SQVTM and CDR2 ANQGSEA. V shed 5 bases and J shed 3 bases, with 6 bases lying between them. The CDR3 is 11 amino acids. The CDR3 DNA follows: TGCAGCGTTACCCCTACAGATACGCAGTATTTT. Translating it yields CSVTPTDTQYF.

The CDR3 DNA sequence: TGCGCCAGCAGCCAGGGATTCGGCAACACTGAAGCTTTCTTT. It encodes CASSQGFGNTEAFF. The chain combines TRBV5-1 with TRBJ1-1; the D gene is possibly TRBD1 (5 bases). This CDR3 comprises 14 residues. CDR1 is SGHRS and CDR2 is YFSETQ in the germline V gene. The V gene lost 4 bases and the J gene lost 2 bases, with 12 bases spanning the gap. Combining the CDR3 with reference TRBV5-1 and TRBJ1-1 gives the whole variable domain KAGVTQTPRYLIKTRGQQVTLSCSPISGHRSVSWYQQTPGQGLQFLFEYFSETQRNKGNFPGRFSGRQFSNSRSEMNVSTLELGDSALYLCASSQGFGNTEAFFGQGTRLTVV.

This clonotype turned up a few times. The CDR3 reads CASSPVRARNEQFF. CDR3 bases: TGTGCCAGCAGCCCAGTCCGTGCTCGGAATGAGCAGTTCTTC. The chain recombines TRBV7-8 with TRBJ2-1; D gene uncertain. CDR1 and CDR2 from the germline V gene are SGHVS and FQNEAQ. V lost 5 bases and J lost 7, with 15 bases in between. The CDR3 has 14 amino acids.

On this clonotype itself: This may come from a read error, since a much larger clone is one base off. The chain recombines TRBV5-6 with TRBJ2-3, with TRBD2 identical over 9 bases. The trim removed 3 bases at V and 2 bases at J, leaving 4 bases unmatched. The V gene's germline CDR1 is SGHDT and CDR2 YYEEEE. CDR3 length equals 15 residues. CDR3 protein: CASSWGGGATDTQYF. DNA for the CDR3: TGTGCCAGCAGCTGGGGCGGGGGGGCCACAGATACGCAGTATTTT.

This sequence joins TRBV9 and TRBJ2-1, with 9 bases fitting TRBD2. Germline-derived CDR1 and CDR2 are SGDLS and YYNGEE. V shed 1 base, J shed 5 bases, and the junction held 10 bases outside the gene matches. The CDR3 spans 17 residues. This CDR3 reads CASSVSPTSGFDNEQFF. CDR3 nucleotide sequence: TGTGCCAGCAGCGTAAGCCCCACTAGCGGGTTCGACAATGAGCAGTTCTTC. Drawing the rest from reference TRBV9 and TRBJ2-1, the complete variable domain is DSGVTQTPKHLITATGQRVTLRCSPRSGDLSVYWYQQSLDQGLQFLIQYYNGEERAKGNILERFSAQQFPDLHSELNLSSLELGDSALYFCASSVSPTSGFDNEQFFGPGTRLTVL.

This clonotype was observed a few times. The genes are TRBV15 and TRBJ1-2; the D is unclear. Deletions cut 5 bases from V and 0 bases from J, with 10 bases between. CDR3 size: 14 residues. The germline V gene encodes CDR1 LNHNV and CDR2 YYDKDF (reference sequence). The CDR3 coding sequence is TGTGCCACCAGCTTTTCCCGGGCTAACTATGGCTACACCTTC. Encoded protein: CATSFSRANYGYTF.

The gene calls are TRBV5-1 and TRBJ2-7, with TRBD1 identical over 9 bases. V was clipped by 1 base and J by 5 bases; unmatched bases: 7. The CDR3 sequence is 15 residues long. Germline values: CDR1 SGHRS, CDR2 YFSETQ. CDR3 bases: TGCGCCAGCAGCTTGCCCGGGACAGGGTACGACGAGCAGTACTTC. Its translation: CASSLPGTGYDEQYF.